Presented here are 21 T cell receptor beta chains from one specimen sequenced in a study of blood T cell repertoires in COVID-19. TCRdb's copy holds only in-frame clones and misses some; the assay was immunoSEQ multiplex PCR. The repertoire has 300,000 or so clones, roughly 87% of them found once; the top ten carry more than 1%. The sequenced sample was PBMCs or T cells enriched from blood (not recorded which). The receptors were sampled from a young woman who had recovered from COVID-19.

This clone was picked up a small number of times. The J gene is TRBJ1-2, the V gene TRBV24-1; 8 bases agree with TRBD1. The CDR3 sequence is 17 residues long. CDR1 KGHDR and CDR2 SFDVKD come from the germline V gene. V lost 3 bases to trimming and J lost 0 bases; unmatched junction nucleotides: 8. CDR3 region: CATSDPGTGSPNYGYTF. The DNA of the CDR3 is TGTGCCACCAGTGATCCCGGGACAGGATCCCCTAACTATGGCTACACCTTC.

This clone has just one count. The V call is TRBV18, the J call TRBJ2-7; D call uncertain. V was pared by 0 bases and J by 0 bases, with 9 bases between. The CDR3 consists of 15 residues. Germline V gives CDR1 KGHSH, CDR2 LQKENI. Written as DNA, the CDR3 is TGTGCCAGCTCACCACCGCGAAGGAGCTCCTACGAGCAGTACTTC. Protein product: CASSPPRRSSYEQYF.

This rearrangement joins TRBV5-6 to TRBJ1-1; the match to TRBD1 covers 7 bases. Germline CDR1 reads SGHDT; CDR2 reads YYEEEE. V lost 4 bases and J lost 1; bases outside the gene matches: 4. This CDR3 has 14 amino acids. The CDR3 DNA reads TGTGCCAGCAGCATCGGGACAGCGAACACTGAAGCTTTCTTT. Its protein is CASSIGTANTEAFF.

This sequence joins TRBV6-1 and TRBJ1-4, with D possibly matching TRBD1 (5 bases). Germline V gives CDR1 MNHNS, CDR2 SASEGT. CDR3 length: 17 residues. V was clipped by 4 bases and J by 3 bases, with 18 bases between them. In nucleotides, the CDR3 is TGTGCCAGCAGTGCCGGACACTCTACTATAGCTAATGAAAAACTGTTTTTT. It yields the protein CASSAGHSTIANEKLFF.

The V and J genes are TRBV12-3 or TRBV12-4 and TRBJ2-3; D perhaps matches TRBD2 (6 bases). The germline V and J ends were trimmed by 7 bases and 1 base, with 9 bases remaining between them. There are 13 residues in the CDR3. Here the CDR3 DNA reads TGTGCCAGCACCTGGGGGGGCACAGATACGCAGTATTTT. Protein: CASTWGGTDTQYF.

On this clone itself: This CDR3 is also generated by other DNA sequences in the sample. The chain is built from TRBV19 and TRBJ1-5; 10 bases match TRBD1. With V trimmed by 3 bases and J by 2 bases, 4 bases remained unmatched. CDR3 size: 16 residues. The germline CDR1 and CDR2 sequences are LNHDA and SQIVND (reference sequence). CDR3 sequence reads: CASSILGTGGNQPQHF. The CDR3 DNA reads TGTGCCAGTAGTATTCTTGGGACAGGGGGCAATCAGCCCCAGCATTTT.

V gene TRBV5-1 combines with J gene TRBJ2-7, with a possible D match to TRBD2 (6 bases). Germline V gene data show CDR1 as SGHRS and CDR2 as YFSETQ. The CDR3 has 15 amino acids. Deletions cut 2 bases from V and 2 bases from J, with 14 bases between. CDR3 region: CASSFTGGTTYEQYF. CDR3 nucleotide sequence: TGCGCCAGCAGCTTTACCGGCGGGACCACCTACGAGCAGTACTTC.

The chain is built from TRBV7-9 and TRBJ2-7; perhaps TRBD1 as D (6 bases). CDR1 SEHNR and CDR2 FQNEAQ come from the germline V gene (reference sequence). The CDR3 length is 12 residues. V lost 4 bases and J lost 9, with 13 bases in between. In nucleotides, the CDR3 is TGTGCCAGCAGCTCTCCACAGGGCCGGCAGTACTTC. It translates to CASSSPQGRQYF.

The genes are TRBV27 and TRBJ1-5; 11 nucleotides match TRBD1. The J segment lost 6 bases and the V segment lost 5 bases, leaving 9 bases of the junction unmatched. Per germline, CDR1 MNHEY and CDR2 SMNVEV (reference sequence). The CDR3 has 16 amino acids. The chain's CDR3 is CASSPRDRGAAQPQHF. CDR3 nucleotides: TGTGCCAGCAGTCCCCGGGACAGGGGGGCAGCTCAGCCCCAGCATTTT.

For the CDR3, the DNA is TGTGCCAGCTTCGTAGGAGGGGGGGCAGGAGGCAATTCACCCCTCCACTTT. Protein sequence: CASFVGGGAGGNSPLHF. The V gene is TRBV18, the J gene TRBJ1-6, with TRBD1 as a possible D gene (6 bases). Germline V gene lookup returns CDR1 KGHSH and CDR2 LQKENI. The CDR3 is 17 residues long. V dropped 7 bases and J dropped 7 bases, with 23 bases sitting between them.

The V gene is TRBV9, the J gene TRBJ1-4; 7 bases agree with TRBD1. This CDR3 contains 15 residues. V shed 3 bases, J shed 3 bases, and the junction held 5 bases outside the gene matches. Germline V gives CDR1 SGDLS, CDR2 YYNGEE. CDR3 region: CASSDRQGSNEKLFF. The CDR3 nucleotides are TGTGCCAGCAGCGACCGACAGGGCTCTAATGAAAAACTGTTTTTT.

V and J are TRBV3-1 (or the pseudogene TRBV3-2) and TRBJ2-7; maybe TRBD2 (7 bases). This CDR3 contains 14 residues. Between the trimmed V and J ends, which lost 4 bases and 3 bases, there was a span of 13 bases. Germline CDR1 LGHDT, CDR2 YNNKEL (reference sequence). The CDR3 spells CASSRGGGRYEQYF. The CDR3 region has the DNA TGTGCCAGCAGCCGGGGCGGGGGCCGCTACGAGCAGTACTTC.

The rearrangement joins TRBV6-4 to TRBJ1-5; weak D call: TRBD1 (5 bases). The germline V gene has CDR1 MRHNA and CDR2 SNTAGT. Trimming shortened V by 4 bases and J by 6 bases, and 10 bases separated the two germline ends. This CDR3 contains 13 residues. The CDR3 spells CASSAQGGQPQHF. Here the CDR3 DNA reads TGTGCCAGCAGTGCTCAGGGTGGTCAGCCCCAGCATTTT.

The rearrangement links TRBV6-4 to TRBJ1-3, with D perhaps matching TRBD1 (5 bases). Looked up from germline, CDR1 is MRHNA and CDR2 is SNTAGT. The CDR3 has 15 residues. Deletions cut 4 bases from V and 0 bases from J, with 10 bases between. This chain's CDR3 is CASSGGHLSGNTIYF. CDR3 bases: TGTGCCAGCAGTGGAGGACACCTCTCTGGAAACACCATATATTTT.

The genes are TRBV5-7 and TRBJ1-5, with D hard to call. Being an ORF, TRBV5-7 has a function that is uncertain. With 1 base removed from V and 0 bases from J, the gap between germline ends came to 14 bases. CDR3 length equals 17 residues. The CDR3 loop reads CASSLSYGLYSNQPQHF. The CDR3 DNA follows: TGTGCCAGCAGCTTGTCGTATGGCCTGTATAGCAATCAGCCCCAGCATTTT.

This chain uses TRBV3-1 (or the pseudogene TRBV3-2) with TRBJ1-1; D is undetermined. The germline gives CDR1 LGHDT, CDR2 YNNKEL (reference sequence). Trimming left V 3 bases short and J 3 bases short, with 5 bases between. The CDR3 length is 12 residues. This CDR3 is CASSHPDTEAFF. CDR3 in DNA: TGTGCCAGCAGCCATCCCGACACTGAAGCTTTCTTT.

The chain is built from TRBV5-5 and TRBJ1-4, with 8 bases matching TRBD1. V shed 2 bases and J 8 bases; nucleotides not matched to a gene: 14. Germline CDR1 reads SGHKS; CDR2 reads YYEKEE (reference sequence). The CDR3 length is 17 residues. For the CDR3, the DNA is TGTGCCAGCAGCTTAGAATTACGGACAGGGATTCGGGAAAAACTGTTTTTT. Translated: CASSLELRTGIREKLFF.

A single count supports this clone. CDR3: CASTKGVAKNIQYF. The CDR3 nucleotides are TGTGCCAGTACCAAAGGGGTAGCCAAAAACATTCAGTACTTC. This rearrangement joins TRBV28 to TRBJ2-4; D possibly corresponds to TRBD1 (5 bases). The V gene's germline CDR1 is MDHEN and CDR2 SYDVKM. CDR3 length equals 14 residues. With 9 bases removed from V and 0 bases from J, the gap between germline ends came to 12 bases.

This clone occurred once. The rearrangement joins TRBV6-5 to TRBJ1-1, with a weak D call TRBD1 (6 bases). This CDR3 is 14 amino acids long. The germline V gene has CDR1 MNHEY and CDR2 SVGAGI. V lost 5 bases, J lost 0 bases, and 10 bases lay in between. The chain's CDR3 is CASSPQGLNTEAFF. CDR3 DNA: TGTGCCAGCAGTCCACAGGGCCTGAACACTGAAGCTTTCTTT.

Only a few counts were recorded for this clone. CDR3 nucleotides: TGTGCCAGCAGCGTATCCCAGTACCAAGAGACCCAGTACTTC. It is translated as CASSVSQYQETQYF. This sequence joins TRBV9 and TRBJ2-5; D is unclear. Per the germline V gene, CDR1 is SGDLS and CDR2 is YYNGEE. CDR3 length equals 14 residues. Between the trimmed V and J ends, which lost 1 base and 0 bases, there was a span of 7 bases.

V usage is TRBV2 and J usage is TRBJ1-5; perhaps TRBD1 as D (5 bases). V gave up 3 bases and J gave up 2 bases, with 14 bases separating them. This CDR3 has 16 amino acids. CDR1 and CDR2 from the germline V gene are SNHLY and FYNNEI. In DNA, the CDR3 is TGTGCCAGCAGTGAGTTTATGGGGCAGGGCAATCAGCCCCAGCATTTT. Its protein product is CASSEFMGQGNQPQHF. Full variable domain (remainder filled in from reference TRBV2 and TRBJ1-5): EPEVTQTPSHQVTQMGQEVILRCVPISNHLYFYWYRQILGQKVEFLVSFYNNEISEKSEIFDDQFSVERPDGSNFTLKIRSTKLEDSAMYFCASSEFMGQGNQPQHFGDGTRLSIL.